These 15 T cell receptor beta chains were sequenced from one sample in a study of identical twins. TCRdb fed the 5' RACE reads into MiXCR, producing one record per CDR3 protein. The sample lists roughly 690,000 distinct CDR3 sequences, around 20% occurring once. The same sample was also studied in work on T cells expressing NK-cell markers.

Sequencing was done on a sample of PBMCs. The receptors here all came from a woman aged 18-29 years in good health.

The genes are TRBV27 and TRBJ2-7; 7 nucleotides agree with TRBD2. Germline CDR1 is MNHEY and CDR2 is SMNVEV (reference sequence). The CDR3 runs 16 residues. After removal of 4 bases from V and 1 base from J, the junction contained 10 bases not matched to a gene. The CDR3 protein is CASSSSLAVPSYEQYF. DNA for the CDR3: TGTGCCAGCAGTTCCTCCCTAGCGGTACCATCCTACGAGCAGTACTTC.

In this sample, this clonotype turned up a few times. The chain employs TRBV7-2 and TRBJ2-1; D might be TRBD1 (5 bases). Trimming left V 4 bases short and J 3 bases short, with 13 bases between. This CDR3 has 15 residues. The germline CDR1 and CDR2 sequences are SGHTA and FQGNSA. The CDR3 is CASSSNYQGYNEQFF. In nucleotides, the CDR3 is TGTGCCAGCAGCTCAAACTATCAGGGCTACAATGAGCAGTTCTTC. The full variable domain, its missing parts supplied by reference TRBV7-2 and TRBJ2-1, is GAGVSQSPSNKVTEKGKDVELRCDPISGHTALYWYRQSLGQGLEFLIYFQGNSAPDKSGLPSDRFSAERTGGSVSTLTIQRTQQEDSAVYLCASSSNYQGYNEQFFGPGTRLTVL.

This clonotype was detected only a few times. This rearrangement joins TRBV5-6 to TRBJ2-7; D may be TRBD1 (6 bases). This CDR3 is 14 amino acids long. V was pared by 3 bases and J by 7 bases, with 17 bases between. Germline lookup yields CDR1 SGHDT and CDR2 YYEEEE. The CDR3 protein is CASSSGHLAREQYF. Written as DNA, the CDR3 is TGTGCCAGCAGCTCGGGACATCTCGCGCGGGAGCAGTACTTC. The whole variable domain, remainder taken from reference TRBV5-6 and TRBJ2-7, is DAGVTQSPTHLIKTRGQQVTLRCSPKSGHDTVSWYQQALGQGPQFIFQYYEEEERQRGNFPDRFSGHQFPNYSSELNVNALLLGDSALYLCASSSGHLAREQYFGPGTRLTVT.

This clonotype appeared once. The chain uses TRBV28 and TRBJ2-4; D ambiguous. Deletions cut 7 bases from V and 8 bases from J, with 6 bases between. Germline assignment: CDR1 MDHEN and CDR2 SYDVKM. This CDR3 spans 10 amino acids. CDR3 amino acids: CASKQDIQYF. CDR3 DNA sequence: TGTGCCAGCAAGCAGGACATTCAGTACTTC.

This clonotype was observed at least ten times. The rearrangement uses TRBV29-1 and TRBJ1-1; 7 bases agree with TRBD1. V dropped 4 bases and J dropped 3; count of bases not matched to a gene: 5. The CDR3 is made up of 13 amino acids. The germline V gene has CDR1 SQVTM and CDR2 ANQGSEA. CDR3 coding DNA: TGCAGCGTTGGTTCAGGGGGATACACTGAAGCTTTCTTT. Translation: CSVGSGGYTEAFF.

The rearrangement links TRBV5-5 to TRBJ2-7, with D unclear. This CDR3 region has 15 residues. Trimming pared 0 bases from V and 3 bases from J, leaving 13 bases between. CDR1 and CDR2 from the germline V gene are SGHKS and YYEKEE (reference sequence). CDR3 residues: CASSLAVSEYYEQYF. The CDR3, as DNA: TGTGCCAGCAGCTTGGCCGTAAGCGAGTACTACGAGCAGTACTTC.

The sample holds many counts of this clonotype. This chain uses TRBV27 with TRBJ1-4; D unclear. The CDR3 is 12 residues long. Germline CDR1 MNHEY, CDR2 SMNVEV (reference sequence). The V gene lost 1 base and the J gene lost 8 bases, with 5 bases spanning the gap. CDR3 nucleotide sequence: TGTGCCAGCAGTTTATTCGGAGAAAAACTGTTTTTT. Translating gives CASSLFGEKLFF.

The chain combines TRBV5-1 with TRBJ2-5; D might be TRBD1 or TRBD2, each matching 5 bases. CDR1 and CDR2 from the germline V gene are SGHRS and YFSETQ. V was trimmed by 2 bases and J by 4 bases, leaving 12 bases between them. The CDR3 totals 14 residues. Here the CDR3 reads CASSFEGPGETQYF. CDR3 nucleotides: TGCGCCAGCAGCTTTGAGGGACCGGGAGAGACCCAGTACTTC. The full variable domain, rest sourced from reference TRBV5-1 and TRBJ2-5, is KAGVTQTPRYLIKTRGQQVTLSCSPISGHRSVSWYQQTPGQGLQFLFEYFSETQRNKGNFPGRFSGRQFSNSRSEMNVSTLELGDSALYLCASSFEGPGETQYFGPGTRLLVL.

This clonotype was counted a few times. The rearrangement uses TRBV7-9 and TRBJ2-1; 9 nucleotides agree with TRBD2. V trimming: 4 bases; J trimming: 10 bases; junction bases outside the gene matches: 11. CDR3 length: 15 residues. The germline CDR1 and CDR2 sequences are SEHNR and FQNEAQ (reference sequence). CDR3 protein: CASSSGTSRYLEQFF. Written as DNA, the CDR3 is TGTGCCAGCAGCTCCGGGACTAGCCGATATTTGGAGCAGTTCTTC.

Only a few counts were recorded for this clonotype. This chain joins TRBV6-5 and TRBJ1-2; unclear D gene. Trimming removed 4 bases at V and 4 bases at J, with 13 bases between. Germline V gives CDR1 MNHEY, CDR2 SVGAGI. This CDR3 has 14 amino acids. The CDR3 DNA sequence: TGTGCCAGCAGTTTGGGCAGAGCAGGCTATGGCTACACCTTC. It encodes CASSLGRAGYGYTF.

In its sample, this clonotype was seen a few times. The chain recombines TRBV20-1 with TRBJ2-7; D possibly corresponds to TRBD1 (6 bases). The CDR3 has 14 residues. The germline CDR1 and CDR2 sequences are DFQATT and SNEGSKA (reference sequence). Trimming stripped 6 bases from V and 4 bases from J, with 19 bases between. The CDR3 sequence: CSAPRQGHTYEQYF. The CDR3 DNA is TGCAGTGCCCCCAGGCAGGGACACACGTACGAGCAGTACTTC.

This clonotype has ten or more counts. For the CDR3, the DNA is TGTGCCAGCAGTTCGGACAGGGAATCCGGTAATTCACCCCTCCACTTT. Residues: CASSSDRESGNSPLHF. The chain recombines TRBV6-2 or TRBV6-3 with TRBJ1-6; 8 positions agree with TRBD1. Germline-derived CDR1 and CDR2 are MNHEY and SVGEGT. This CDR3 has 16 amino acids. J lost 6 bases, V lost 4 bases, and 8 bases had no gene match.

This clonotype turned up a few times. The V call is TRBV29-1, the J call TRBJ1-2; D call uncertain. CDR3 size: 11 residues. Germline V gives CDR1 SQVTM, CDR2 ANQGSEA. V lost 2 bases and J lost 3, with 4 bases in between. The chain's CDR3 is CSVELDYGYTF. The CDR3 DNA reads as TGCAGCGTTGAACTCGACTATGGCTACACCTTC.

In this sample, this clonotype turned up a few times. The J gene is TRBJ1-2, the V gene TRBV5-1, with 10 bases aligning to TRBD1. CDR1 and CDR2 from the germline V gene are SGHRS and YFSETQ. Germline trimming cut 4 bases from V and 6 bases from J; bases unmatched to any gene: 3. This CDR3 spans 13 amino acids. CDR3 amino acids: CASSPDRGDGYTF. The CDR3 nucleotides are TGCGCCAGCAGCCCGGACAGGGGGGATGGCTACACCTTC.

The genes are TRBV14 and TRBJ2-3, with D maybe TRBD1 (6 bases). The CDR3 is made up of 14 amino acids. The ends were cut back, 4 bases at V and 2 bases at J, with 10 bases in the middle. Germline CDR1 SGHDN, CDR2 FVKESK. The CDR3 region is CASSPYRDTDTQYF. Written as DNA, the CDR3 is TGTGCCAGCAGCCCCTACAGGGACACAGATACGCAGTATTTT.